The sequence of this TCR beta chain was determined in a study of cytotoxic CD8 clonotypes in ibrutinib-treated CLL. Overall study findings and caveats: Higher clonality was seen at ibrutinib response and a return toward baseline at progression. Baseline levels of clonality went above those of age-matched healthy donors and moved with circulating CD8+ T-cell counts.

Deep sequencing aimed at 1 in 200,000 to 1 in 1 million T cells' resolution. Clones were sequenced by immunoSEQ multiplex PCR, and TCRdb holds only the in-frame ones, with some missing. Found here are about 9,400 clones, over 60% of them singletons; the top ten hold approximately 18%. Unmatched junction bases numbered 11, after V lost 3 bases and J lost 8 bases. The CDR3 is made up of 14 amino acids. Germline loops: CDR1 SQVTM, CDR2 ANQGSEA. As for this clone: The antigen is undetermined.

This sample comprised PBMCs, obtained before ibrutinib treatment. V and J are TRBV29-1 and TRBJ2-5; 8 bases map to TRBD2. This receptor was taken from a human donor with chronic lymphocytic leukemia. CDR3 bases: TGCAGCGTTGATATAGGACTAGCCGAGCCTACCCAGTACTTC. It encodes CSVDIGLAEPTQYF.